Following are 32 T cell receptor beta chains from one sample sequenced in a study of beta chain features in type 1 diabetes. Study outcomes and limitations: Shorter TCRB CDR3s, moderately but significantly so, were found in Type 1 diabetes patients in all four CD4+ subsets.

No antigen is known for these receptors. All of the isolated RNA was reverse transcribed, so expressed TCRB transcripts were sequenced. TCRdb's table, derived via immunoSEQ multiplex PCR, lists solely in-frame clones and lacks some. The data show 40,000 to 65,000 clones, with around 60% seen just once and over 0.25% held by the top ten. The specimen sequenced was stem cell memory CD4+ T cells from blood. These receptors all stem from a woman in her twenties or thirties with type 1 diabetes.

The rearrangement joins TRBV5-1 to TRBJ2-5; maybe TRBD2 (6 bases). The CDR3 is made up of 14 amino acids. Germline assignment: CDR1 SGHRS and CDR2 YFSETQ. The V end lost 7 bases, the J end lost 5 bases, and 18 bases lay between the germline ends. The chain's CDR3 is CASGDPGAEETQYF. CDR3 DNA sequence: TGCGCCAGCGGAGACCCGGGAGCTGAGGAGACCCAGTACTTC.

The V and J genes are TRBV18 and TRBJ2-5; the match to TRBD1 covers 9 bases. V was clipped by 4 bases and J by 5 bases; unmatched bases: 8. This CDR3 has 15 amino acids. Germline loops: CDR1 KGHSH, CDR2 LQKENI. This CDR3 is CASSLRTGEAETQYF. CDR3 nucleotides: TGTGCCAGCTCACTTCGGACAGGGGAAGCGGAGACCCAGTACTTC.

This clone was detected only a few times. The gene calls are TRBV10-3 and TRBJ1-4; 7 bases are a match to TRBD1. Germline loops: CDR1 ENHRY, CDR2 SYGVKD. Unmatched junction bases numbered 0, after V lost 0 bases and J lost 5 bases. CDR3 length: 14 amino acids. The CDR3 coding sequence is TGTGCCATCAGTGAGTCACAGGGGAATGAAAAACTGTTTTTT. Translation: CAISESQGNEKLFF.

This clone has just a few counts. The CDR3 DNA is TGTGCCAGCAGTTCTCCAACAGGGCGTCGCTACTACGAGCAGTACTTC. This translates into CASSSPTGRRYYEQYF. The chain couples TRBV6-6 to TRBJ2-7, with D possibly being TRBD1 (6 bases). Trimming took 4 bases from V and 3 from J, leaving 19 bases between them. CDR1 is MNHNY and CDR2 is SVGAGI in the germline V gene (reference sequence). The CDR3 has 16 residues.

The chain joins TRBV25-1 to TRBJ1-2; no definite D call. Per germline, CDR1 MGHDK and CDR2 SYGVNS. The CDR3 consists of 15 residues. Trimming took 5 bases from V and 4 from J, leaving 17 bases between them. CDR3 bases: TGTGCCAGCAGTCCAGAGGAGGGTCGGGGCTATGGCTACACCTTC. This sequence encodes CASSPEEGRGYGYTF.

The chain uses TRBV5-1 and TRBJ2-7; 10 nucleotides match TRBD1. CDR1 is SGHRS and CDR2 is YFSETQ in the germline V gene. The CDR3 has 13 amino acids. Trimming removed 4 bases from V and 6 bases from J; junction bases left unmatched: 4. The CDR3 nucleotides are TGCGCCAGCAGCCGGGGACAGGGGCCCGAGCAGTACTTC. It codes for CASSRGQGPEQYF.

The chain uses TRBV6-5 and TRBJ1-4; D might be TRBD1 (6 bases). Germline CDR1 is MNHEY and CDR2 is SVGAGI. The CDR3 length is 16 residues. V lost 2 bases and J 8 bases, leaving 18 bases between the germline ends. The CDR3 spells CASSYRPVQGGEKLFF. CDR3 bases: TGTGCCAGCAGTTACCGTCCGGTACAGGGTGGGGAAAAACTGTTTTTT.

The chain carries TRBV5-1 and TRBJ1-1; TRBD1 agrees at 8 bases. The CDR3 is made up of 14 amino acids. Germline CDR1 SGHRS, CDR2 YFSETQ. Germline trimming cut 3 bases from V and 1 base from J; bases unmatched to any gene: 2. The CDR3 sequence is CASSWGQENTEAFF. In DNA form, the CDR3 reads TGCGCCAGCAGCTGGGGACAGGAGAACACTGAAGCTTTCTTT. The whole variable domain, remainder taken from reference TRBV5-1 and TRBJ1-1, is KAGVTQTPRYLIKTRGQQVTLSCSPISGHRSVSWYQQTPGQGLQFLFEYFSETQRNKGNFPGRFSGRQFSNSRSEMNVSTLELGDSALYLCASSWGQENTEAFFGQGTRLTVV.

The J gene is TRBJ2-2, the V gene TRBV14; D is uncertain. CDR3 length: 16 residues. Deletions cut 1 base from V and 2 bases from J, with 11 bases between. CDR1 is SGHDN, CDR2 FVKESK, per germline. The CDR3 sequence: CASSQAPTYNTGELFF. The CDR3 region has the DNA TGTGCCAGCAGCCAAGCGCCGACTTATAACACCGGGGAGCTGTTTTTT.

This clone was counted between two and nine times. The J gene is TRBJ2-3, the V gene TRBV29-1; 7 nucleotides agree with TRBD1. The CDR3 runs 12 residues. Looked up from germline, CDR1 is SQVTM and CDR2 is ANQGSEA. The V gene end was trimmed by 8 bases and the J gene end by 5 bases; junction bases not matched to a gene: 7. The CDR3 sequence: CSTGEFIDTQYF. The CDR3 DNA sequence: TGCAGCACAGGGGAGTTCATAGATACGCAGTATTTT.

V and J are TRBV6-5 and TRBJ2-7; 9 positions match TRBD2. Germline V gives CDR1 MNHEY, CDR2 SVGAGI. There are 14 residues in the CDR3. V was pared by 6 bases and J by 2 bases, with 5 bases of the junction left unmatched. CDR3: CASRKGGRAYEQYF. The CDR3 DNA sequence: TGTGCCAGCAGAAAAGGCGGGAGGGCCTACGAGCAGTACTTC.

The chain combines TRBV4-1 with TRBJ2-2; TRBD1 matches 7 bases. Germline lookup yields CDR1 MGHRA and CDR2 YSYEKL. The CDR3 loop spans 15 amino acids. J gave up 6 bases and V 1 base, and 5 bases lay outside the gene matches. CDR3 DNA: TGCGCCAGCAGCCAAGTAGACAGGGCGTCCGGGGAGCTGTTTTTT. Translating it yields CASSQVDRASGELFF.

Turning to this clone: The junction and the germline gene differ at one end; a read error may be behind it. The chain links TRBV18 to TRBJ1-1; 7 bases map to TRBD1. The CDR3 is made up of 16 amino acids. CDR1 is KGHSH, CDR2 LQKENI, per germline. The CDR3 protein is CASTPGQWIMNTEAFF. In DNA form, the CDR3 reads TGTGCCAGCACACCGGGACAGTGGATAATGAACACTGAAGCTTTCTTT.

This clone was seen a handful of times. V gene TRBV7-8 combines with J gene TRBJ2-1, with 7 bases aligning to TRBD2. The trim removed 1 base at V and 9 bases at J, leaving 3 bases unmatched. Germline CDR1 and CDR2: SGHVS and FQNEAQ. The CDR3 loop spans 13 amino acids. The CDR3 DNA reads as TGTGCCAGCAGCTTAGGAACGGGGGGTGAGCAGTTCTTC. It encodes CASSLGTGGEQFF.

This clone was observed a single time. The DNA of the CDR3 is TGTGCCAGCGGAAACAGGGTTGACGGTAGTCAGCCCCAGCATTTT. This translates into CASGNRVDGSQPQHF. This chain uses TRBV27 with TRBJ1-5; tentatively, D is TRBD1 (6 bases). The germline V gene has CDR1 MNHEY and CDR2 SMNVEV (reference sequence). V lost 8 bases to trimming and J lost 6 bases, with 20 bases between them. This CDR3 has 15 residues.

The rearrangement uses TRBV7-2 and TRBJ2-3, with TRBD2 matching 13 bases. The CDR3 is 16 amino acids. The V gene end was trimmed by 3 bases and the J gene end by 3 bases; junction bases not matched to a gene: 3. Germline-derived CDR1 and CDR2 are SGHTA and FQGNSA. CDR3 sequence: CASSLRLAGGTDTQYF. The CDR3 bases are TGTGCCAGCAGCTTGAGACTAGCGGGAGGAACAGATACGCAGTATTTT.

V is TRBV5-1 and J is TRBJ1-3; no clear D gene. There are 16 residues in the CDR3. Looked up from germline, CDR1 is SGHRS and CDR2 is YFSETQ. V was pared by 0 bases and J by 0 bases, with 10 bases between. The CDR3 sequence: CASSLEAASSGNTIYF. The CDR3 bases are TGCGCCAGCAGCTTGGAGGCGGCGAGCTCTGGAAACACCATATATTTT. Looking up the rest from reference TRBV5-1 and TRBJ1-3 gives the full variable domain: KAGVTQTPRYLIKTRGQQVTLSCSPISGHRSVSWYQQTPGQGLQFLFEYFSETQRNKGNFPGRFSGRQFSNSRSEMNVSTLELGDSALYLCASSLEAASSGNTIYFGEGSWLTVV.

This chain links TRBV7-8 with TRBJ1-4; 7 bases agree with TRBD1. V was pared by 5 bases and J by 8 bases, with 11 bases of the junction left unmatched. Germline V gene sequence: CDR1 SGHVS, CDR2 FQNEAQ. This CDR3 contains 15 residues. The CDR3 DNA follows: TGTGCCAGCAGCCCAAGACAGGGAAGGGGCGAAAAACTGTTTTTT. Translating gives CASSPRQGRGEKLFF.

V and J are TRBV7-9 and TRBJ2-1; no clear D gene. The germline V and J ends were trimmed by 2 bases and 8 bases, with 13 bases remaining between them. CDR1 and CDR2 from the germline V gene are SEHNR and FQNEAQ (reference sequence). The CDR3 extends over 14 amino acids. CDR3 nucleotide sequence: TGTGCCAGCAGCTTAATGGTAGAGGCGCATGAGCAGTTCTTC. Its protein product is CASSLMVEAHEQFF.

The V gene is TRBV28, the J gene TRBJ1-3, with D possibly matching TRBD1 (6 bases). The CDR3 has 16 amino acids. Trimming took 5 bases from V and 3 from J, leaving 17 bases between them. Germline values: CDR1 MDHEN, CDR2 SYDVKM. DNA of the CDR3: TGTGCCAGCAGTAGTATGGACAGTTATTTTGGAAACACCATATATTTT. The encoded protein is CASSSMDSYFGNTIYF.

V usage is TRBV20-1 and J usage is TRBJ1-1; no definite D call. Germline CDR1 is DFQATT and CDR2 is SNEGSKA (reference sequence). The CDR3 has 11 residues. V was pared by 1 base and J by 5 bases, with 5 bases between. The CDR3 DNA is TGCAGTGCTAGAGGTTCTACTGAAGCTTTCTTT. This translates into CSARGSTEAFF.

V usage is TRBV28 and J usage is TRBJ2-1; TRBD1 matches 8 bases. The CDR3 is made up of 13 amino acids. Per the germline V gene, CDR1 is MDHEN and CDR2 is SYDVKM. The V and J ends lost 6 bases and 6 bases, in that order; junction bases with no gene match: 4. The DNA for the CDR3 is TGTGCCAGCAGCCGCGGACAGGGCAATGAGCAGTTCTTC. Amino acids: CASSRGQGNEQFF. Full variable domain (missing parts from reference TRBV28 and TRBJ2-1): DVKVTQSSRYLVKRTGEKVFLECVQDMDHENMFWYRQDPGLGLRLIYFSYDVKMKEKGDIPEGYSVSREKKERFSLILESASTNQTSMYLCASSRGQGNEQFFGPGTRLTVL.

The chain employs TRBV21-1 and TRBJ2-7; the table's D gene call, TRBD2, was not cross checked with the DNA. TRBV21-1 is given as a pseudogene. This CDR3 has 12 amino acids. CDR3 bases: TGTGCCAGCAGCAAAGAAAAGCGCGAGCAGTACTTC. Translating it yields CASSKEKREQYF.

V gene TRBV7-9 combines with J gene TRBJ2-1, with TRBD1 identical over 7 bases. CDR1 is SEHNR and CDR2 is FQNEAQ in the germline V gene (reference sequence). The CDR3 contains 13 residues. After removal of 5 bases from V and 10 bases from J, the junction contained 8 bases not matched to a gene. CDR3 bases: TGTGCCAGCAGCCCACGACAGGGCGGCGAGCAGTTCTTC. Protein product: CASSPRQGGEQFF.

This clone was recorded a few times. The genes are TRBV5-1 and TRBJ2-7; 8 bases are a match to TRBD1. CDR1 and CDR2 from the germline V gene are SGHRS and YFSETQ. The CDR3 spans 16 residues. V shed 4 bases and J 2 bases; nucleotides not matched to a gene: 11. DNA of the CDR3: TGCGCCAGCAGCCTGACCCTGGACAGGGCCCCCTACGAGCAGTACTTC. Protein sequence: CASSLTLDRAPYEQYF.

CDR3 residues: CASSLAGADDEQFF. The CDR3 bases are TGTGCCAGCTCACTGGCGGGAGCGGATGATGAGCAGTTCTTC. V gene TRBV18 combines with J gene TRBJ2-1; TRBD2 aligns across 7 bases. The germline gives CDR1 KGHSH, CDR2 LQKENI. The CDR3 runs to 14 residues. V was pared by 4 bases and J by 8 bases, with 8 bases of the junction left unmatched.

The J gene is TRBJ2-7, the V gene TRBV30; D call uncertain. This CDR3 has 11 amino acids. CDR1 GTSNPN and CDR2 SVGIG come from the germline V gene (reference sequence). The V and J ends lost 2 bases and 3 bases respectively, with 5 bases between them. The CDR3 is CAWSSRYEQYF. CDR3 DNA sequence: TGTGCCTGGAGTTCTCGCTACGAGCAGTACTTC. The whole variable domain, remainder taken from reference TRBV30 and TRBJ2-7, is SQTIHQWPATLVQPVGSPLSLECTVEGTSNPNLYWYRQAAGRGLQLLFYSVGIGQISSEVPQNLSASRPQDRQFILSSKKLLLSDSGFYLCAWSSRYEQYFGPGTRLTVT.

This CDR3 reads CASSQTGAVGETQYF. CDR3 DNA: TGTGCCAGCAGCCAAACAGGGGCCGTGGGGGAGACCCAGTACTTC. The chain combines TRBV7-3 with TRBJ2-5, with 7 bases matching TRBD1. Per the germline V gene, CDR1 is SGHTA and CDR2 is FQGTGA. The V segment lost 5 bases and the J segment 5 bases; nucleotides outside the gene matches: 11. This CDR3 contains 15 residues.

V is TRBV7-9 and J is TRBJ2-1; D perhaps matches TRBD2 (5 bases). Trimming shortened V by 6 bases and J by 0 bases, and 15 bases separated the two germline ends. Per germline, CDR1 SEHNR and CDR2 FQNEAQ (reference sequence). CDR3 length: 16 residues. Here the CDR3 reads CASSFTPGSSYNEQFF. The CDR3 DNA follows: TGTGCCAGCAGTTTCACCCCTGGGAGCTCCTACAATGAGCAGTTCTTC.

The chain employs TRBV18 and TRBJ2-5; 7 bases are a match to TRBD2. Germline assignment: CDR1 KGHSH and CDR2 LQKENI. The CDR3 contains 14 residues. V lost 2 bases to trimming and J lost 4 bases; unmatched junction nucleotides: 4. The CDR3 spells CASSPAAGRETQYF. The CDR3 DNA sequence: TGTGCCAGCTCACCAGCAGCGGGAAGAGAGACCCAGTACTTC.

The V and J genes are TRBV9 and TRBJ2-1; unclear D gene. CDR1 SGDLS and CDR2 YYNGEE come from the germline V gene. The CDR3 contains 15 residues. The V and J ends lost 5 bases and 0 bases respectively, with 12 bases between them. The chain's CDR3 is CASSAAGDSYNEQFF. The CDR3, as DNA: TGTGCCAGCAGTGCCGCAGGCGACTCCTACAATGAGCAGTTCTTC. Full variable domain (missing parts from reference TRBV9 and TRBJ2-1): DSGVTQTPKHLITATGQRVTLRCSPRSGDLSVYWYQQSLDQGLQFLIQYYNGEERAKGNILERFSAQQFPDLHSELNLSSLELGDSALYFCASSAAGDSYNEQFFGPGTRLTVL.

The chain couples TRBV19 to TRBJ2-1; 7 bases align to TRBD2. The J segment lost 6 bases and the V segment lost 6 bases, leaving 8 bases of the junction unmatched. The germline gives CDR1 LNHDA, CDR2 SQIVND (reference sequence). The length of the CDR3 is 14 residues. CDR3 DNA sequence: TGTGCCAGTAGGCTGGACCCGGGGGGCAATGAGCAGTTCTTC. This encodes CASRLDPGGNEQFF.